The rows below give T cell receptor beta chains drawn from one sample of a study of CD8 T cells in cerebrospinal fluid in Alzheimer's disease. TCRdb reprocessed the 10x single-cell sequencing reads and reports one entry per CDR3 protein, with no DNA. Here the sample table reports several hundred distinct CDR3 sequences. Specimen: cerebrospinal fluid. The source of these receptors is a human donor with Parkinson's disease. Both conserved end residues are part of each CDR3. The order of the fields is V gene, J gene, clone size, CDR3 protein. Part of the rows lack a size; the others show once, few, many or a class for expanded clones.

TRBV7-2	TRBJ1-3	large	CASSLLGNTIYF
TRBV9	TRBJ2-5	medium-sized	CASSVVGLAGGRETQYF
TRBV10-3	TRBJ2-7	medium-sized	CAIRGGTLVYEQYF
TRBV7-2	TRBJ2-1	large	CASGRSREQFF
TRBV20-1	TRBJ2-4	medium-sized	CSAWTRLAKNIQYF
TRBV10-3	TRBJ2-7	large	CAISGTQAPYEQYF
TRBV6-5	TRBJ1-5	large	CASRTDRGNQPQHF
TRBV6-5	TRBJ1-5	medium-sized	CASSPTPYSNQPQHF
TRBV3-1	TRBJ1-1	medium-sized	CASLGGRGTEAFF
TRBV29-1	TRBJ1-1	medium-sized	CSVGQGEAEAFF
TRBV6-2/TRBV6-3	TRBJ1-1	large	CASSYSWAEAFF
TRBV7-8	TRBJ2-3	medium-sized	CASSSSLTGYENTQYF
TRBV7-6	TRBJ1-2	medium-sized	CASSLEENYGYTF
TRBV11-2	TRBJ2-7	medium-sized	CASSLDGNPFYEQYF
TRBV6-4	TRBJ2-1	medium-sized	CASSQTSGGVNEQFF
TRBV6-4	TRBJ2-2	medium-sized	CASSSTGTGELFF
TRBV3-1	TRBJ2-2	medium-sized	CASRPVAGKNTGELFF
TRBV30	TRBJ1-2	large	CAWSAGGYGYTF
TRBV5-1	TRBJ2-7	large	CASSLGGTSVYEQYF
TRBV7-2	TRBJ1-3	large	CATGLDSGNTIYF
TRBV19	TRBJ2-3	medium-sized	CASRSPSTDTQYF
TRBV4-1	TRBJ2-5	medium-sized	CASSPEGTETQYF
TRBV4-3	TRBJ2-7	NA	CASSQDVGNEQYF
TRBV4-3	TRBJ1-1	large	CASSQDGGGGAFF
TRBV7-2	TRBJ1-4	large	CASSQTGVNEKLFF
TRBV6-2/TRBV6-3	TRBJ2-7	hyperexpanded	CASSSYEGPNEQYF
TRBV3-1	TRBJ1-1	large	CASSPGAVPNTEAFF
TRBV7-9	TRBJ2-2	medium-sized	CASSLSGPGELFF
TRBV20-1	TRBJ1-2	medium-sized	CSARRQGGGYTF
TRBV27	TRBJ2-2	large	CASSPGTSNTGELFF
TRBV14	TRBJ2-5	medium-sized	CASSQWGLQETQYF
TRBV29-1	TRBJ2-1	medium-sized	CSVGASGRAGEQFF
TRBV28	TRBJ1-3	large	CASSPYRGPSGNTIYF
TRBV20-1	TRBJ2-3	medium-sized	CSARDPSGKNTDTQYF
TRBV6-5	TRBJ2-5	NA	CASRHRTGERETQYF
TRBV6-4	TRBJ2-3	large	CASSDSAGGSTDTQYF
TRBV5-1	TRBJ1-1	medium-sized	CASSRGGWPEAFF
TRBV5-6	TRBJ1-1	large	CASSFPGQMNTEAFF
TRBV6-6	TRBJ2-5	medium-sized	CASNQGHRKGTQYF
TRBV7-2	TRBJ1-6	large	CASSWTGGYNSPLHF